This T cell receptor beta chain is from a study of T cells in Graves' hyperthyroidism and ophthalmopathy. Authors of the study amplified TCR beta CDR3 regions from RNA transcripts. An initial round of RT-PCR targeting the TCR CDR3 relied on the HTBI primer set. Each CDR3 protein is one row after TCRdb ran MiXCR on the multiplex PCR reads. The sample carries 450,000 to 650,000 distinct CDR3 sequences, about a fifth recorded once. The table lists this clonotype with many counts. Germline CDR1 and CDR2: SGDLS and YYNGEE. The CDR3 sequence is 14 residues long. The V and J ends lost 0 bases and 5 bases respectively, with 12 bases between them.

The chain carries TRBV9 and TRBJ2-7; D gene ambiguous. The clonotype comes from a man aged 18 to 29 with Graves' hyperthyroidism. The specimen was blood. This CDR3 is CASSVGSWAHEQYF. The CDR3 DNA sequence: TGTGCCAGCAGCGTAGGGTCATGGGCTCACGAGCAGTACTTC.